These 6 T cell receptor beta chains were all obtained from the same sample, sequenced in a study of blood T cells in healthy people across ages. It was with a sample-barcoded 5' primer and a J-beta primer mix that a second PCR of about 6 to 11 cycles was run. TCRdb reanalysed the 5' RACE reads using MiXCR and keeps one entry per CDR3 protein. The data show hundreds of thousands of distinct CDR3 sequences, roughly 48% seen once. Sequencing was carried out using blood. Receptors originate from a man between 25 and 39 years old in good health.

The CDR3 region is CASSQSGAYSYNEQFF. CDR3 sequence (DNA): TGTGCCAGCAGCCAAAGCGGGGCCTACTCCTACAATGAGCAGTTCTTC. This chain links TRBV6-5 with TRBJ2-1, with 7 bases aligning to TRBD2. V trimming: 6 bases; J trimming: 0 bases; junction bases outside the gene matches: 8. From germline, CDR1 is MNHEY and CDR2 SVGAGI. The CDR3 is 16 amino acids.

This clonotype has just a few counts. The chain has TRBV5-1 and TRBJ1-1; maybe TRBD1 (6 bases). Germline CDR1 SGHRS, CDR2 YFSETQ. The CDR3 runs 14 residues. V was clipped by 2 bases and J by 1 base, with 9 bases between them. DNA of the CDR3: TGCGCCAGCAGCTTTCCGGGGGCGAACACTGAAGCTTTCTTT. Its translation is CASSFPGANTEAFF.

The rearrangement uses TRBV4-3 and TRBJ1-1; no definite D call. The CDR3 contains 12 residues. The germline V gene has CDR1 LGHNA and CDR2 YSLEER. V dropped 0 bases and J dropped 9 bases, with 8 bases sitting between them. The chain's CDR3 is CASSQDRGKAFF. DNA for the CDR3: TGCGCCAGCAGCCAAGATCGGGGAAAAGCTTTCTTT.

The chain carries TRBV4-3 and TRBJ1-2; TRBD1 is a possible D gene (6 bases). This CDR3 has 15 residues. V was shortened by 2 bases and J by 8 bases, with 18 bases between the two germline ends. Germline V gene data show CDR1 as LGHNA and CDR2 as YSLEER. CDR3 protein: CASSQYGVGQRGYTF. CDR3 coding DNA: TGCGCCAGCAGCCAATACGGCGTAGGACAGAGGGGCTACACCTTC.

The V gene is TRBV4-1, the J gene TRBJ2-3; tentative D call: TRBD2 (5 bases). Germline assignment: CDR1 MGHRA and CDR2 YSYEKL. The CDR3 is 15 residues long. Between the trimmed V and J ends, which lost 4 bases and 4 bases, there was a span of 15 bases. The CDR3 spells CASSRWTLGPDTQYF. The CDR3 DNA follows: TGCGCCAGCAGCCGTTGGACTCTTGGGCCAGATACGCAGTATTTT.

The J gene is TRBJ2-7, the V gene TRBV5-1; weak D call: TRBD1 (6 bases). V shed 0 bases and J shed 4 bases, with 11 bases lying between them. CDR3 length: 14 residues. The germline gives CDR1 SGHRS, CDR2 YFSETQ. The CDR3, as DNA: TGCGCCAGCAGCTTGGTTTCAGGGGATTACGAGCAGTACTTC. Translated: CASSLVSGDYEQYF.